Listed below are T cell receptor beta chains from one sample, sequenced in a study of T-cell reconstitution after alpha-beta-depleted transplantation in children. TCRdb itself ran the PCR reads through MiXCR, one entry per CDR3 protein. The sample consists of about 980,000 distinct CDR3 sequences, 25% to 35% of them appearing once. The input for sequencing was PBMCs, mostly from graft donor cells, taken 360 days after TCRalphabeta/CD19-depleted stem cell transplant. The source of these receptors is a boy under two years old who had a stem cell transplant for SCID, so the T cells may come from the graft donor. The CDR3 runs from the conserved cysteine through the conserved F or W. Each record gives: J gene, V gene, D gene, clone size, CDR3 DNA, CDR3 protein. The D gene is left open where the match is weak. Rows may omit the clone size; those that give it use once, few, many or a size class.

TRBJ1-1,TRBV28,TRBD1,few,TGTGCCAGCAGTTCCGTTACAGGGGGCGCGAGGACTGAAGCTTTCTTT,CASSSVTGGARTEAFF
TRBJ2-5,TRBV5-6,-,few,TGTGCCAGCAGCTCAGGGCCAGTGGAGACCCAGTACTTC,CASSSGPVETQYF
TRBJ2-5,TRBV7-2,TRBD2,-,TGTGCCAGCAGCTTAGTCGCTAGCGGGGGGGCGGAGACCCAGTACTTC,CASSLVASGGAETQYF
TRBJ2-5,TRBV2,-,-,TGTGCCAGCAGGTTCTCCGAGAAAGAGACCCAGTACTTC,CASRFSEKETQYF
TRBJ1-1,TRBV12-3/TRBV12-4,-,few,TGTGCCAGCAGTTTTGGAGGGGCTTTGAACACTGAAGCTTTCTTT,CASSFGGALNTEAFF
TRBJ2-7,TRBV4-1,TRBD2,few,TGCGCCAGCAGCCAAGAAGCGGGGTTATTCGACGAGCAGTACTTC,CASSQEAGLFDEQYF
TRBJ1-6,TRBV27,-,few,TGTGCCAGCAGTCCGACACCTCATACTGTATCACCCCTCCACTTT,CASSPTPHTVSPLHF
TRBJ2-1,TRBV18,TRBD1,-,TGTGCCAGCTCCCGATCGGACAGGGGAGAGCAGTTCTTC,CASSRSDRGEQFF
TRBJ1-4,TRBV12-3/TRBV12-4,TRBD1,few,TGTGCCAGCAGACATTCCGGGACAGTAGTTAATGAAAAACTGTTTTTT,CASRHSGTVVNEKLFF
TRBJ1-1,TRBV20-1,-,-,TGCAGTGCTAGAGAGGGCGGGGCCAACACTGAAGCTTTCTTT,CSAREGGANTEAFF
TRBJ2-5,TRBV24-1,-,-,TGTGCCACCAGTGACAACAGGAAACCTCAAGAGACCCAGTACTTC,CATSDNRKPQETQYF
TRBJ2-3,TRBV3-1,TRBD2,-,TGTGCCAGCAGCCCGCTCAGCCGTTCGCTAGCGGGGGTCACAGATACGCAGTATTTT,CASSPLSRSLAGVTDTQYF
TRBJ2-7,TRBV20-1,TRBD1,-,TGCAGTGCCACGACAGGGGAGGCCTACGAGCAGTACTTC,CSATTGEAYEQYF
TRBJ2-7,TRBV27,-,-,TGTGCCAGCAGCCCTAGGGGCCTCTCCATCAACGAGCAGTACTTC,CASSPRGLSINEQYF
TRBJ2-7,TRBV7-9,TRBD2,-,TGTGCCAGCAGCCGGAGCGGGGGGGACCCCTACGAGCAGTACTTC,CASSRSGGDPYEQYF
TRBJ2-1,TRBV20-1,-,few,TGCAGTGCGCAGTTGAGGAAGAATGAGCAGTTCTTC,CSAQLRKNEQFF
TRBJ1-5,TRBV6-5,-,-,TGTGCCAGCAGTTACTCCGGACAGAATCAGCCCCAGCATTTT,CASSYSGQNQPQHF
TRBJ2-7,TRBV5-1,-,-,TGCGCCAGCAGCCCGGGACTCCCTTCCGACGAGCAGTACTTC,CASSPGLPSDEQYF
TRBJ2-3,TRBV29-1,TRBD1,few,TGCAGCGTTGAAGATCCGGGGACAGTCGAAGATACGCAGTATTTT,CSVEDPGTVEDTQYF
TRBJ2-5,TRBV9,TRBD2,few,TGTGCCAGCAGCGTCACCGGGACTAGCGGGGGCAGGGAGACCCAGTACTTC,CASSVTGTSGGRETQYF
TRBJ2-7,TRBV6-1,TRBD2,-,TGTGCCAGCACGCGGGGGGACCCTCACGAGCAGTACTTC,CASTRGDPHEQYF
TRBJ1-1,TRBV12-3/TRBV12-4,-,-,TGTGCCAGCAGCGCGATGCCCCGGGGCTCGAACACTGAAGCTTTCTTT,CASSAMPRGSNTEAFF
TRBJ2-6,TRBV7-9,-,-,TGTGCCAGCAGCTCACCAGGACAGTCAGCTGGGGCCAACGTCCTGACTTTC,CASSSPGQSAGANVLTF
TRBJ2-7,TRBV5-1,TRBD2,-,TGCGCCAGCAGCTACTTTAGCGGGGGGGCTTACGAGCAGTACTTC,CASSYFSGGAYEQYF
TRBJ2-3,TRBV9,TRBD1,-,TGTGCCAGCAGGGACAGGTTCACAGATACGCAGTATTTT,CASRDRFTDTQYF
TRBJ2-3,TRBV9,-,-,TGTGCCAGCAGCGCCCACAGTGATACGCAGTATTTT,CASSAHSDTQYF
TRBJ2-1,TRBV4-3,-,few,TGCGCCAGCAGCCAAGATTGGGGGGCGGGCAATGAGCAGTTCTTC,CASSQDWGAGNEQFF
TRBJ1-1,TRBV5-1,-,-,TGCGCCAGCAGCTTAAACGGGGCGCGGGCTGAAGCTTTCTTT,CASSLNGARAEAFF
TRBJ1-6,TRBV5-4,-,-,TGTGCCAGCACCATACGGGCTCCGAATTCACCCCTCCACTTT,CASTIRAPNSPLHF
TRBJ2-2,TRBV9,-,-,TGTGCCAGCAGCGTAGTGCAGGGTGGGACCGGGGAGCTGTTTTTT,CASSVVQGGTGELFF
TRBJ2-2,TRBV29-1,-,few,TGCAGCGTTCCCGGGACTTTCACCGGGGAGCTGTTTTTT,CSVPGTFTGELFF
TRBJ2-5,TRBV4-1,-,-,TGCGCCAGCAGCCATCGGGACATGCTACAAGAGACCCAGTACTTC,CASSHRDMLQETQYF
TRBJ2-7,TRBV7-9,-,-,TGTGCCAGCAGCTTATACACCTACGAGCAGTACTTC,CASSLYTYEQYF
TRBJ2-3,TRBV11-1,-,-,TGTGCCAGCAGCCGCCTGGGGGGTTCTACGCAGTATTTT,CASSRLGGSTQYF
TRBJ2-7,TRBV5-6,-,-,TGTGCCAGCAGCTGGGGTATTGGCGAGCAGTACTTC,CASSWGIGEQYF
TRBJ2-4,TRBV5-1,-,few,TGCGCCAGCAGCTTGGTTCCAGGCCTAGCCAAAAACATTCAGTACTTC,CASSLVPGLAKNIQYF
TRBJ2-3,TRBV30,TRBD2,-,TGTGCCTTGACTAGCGGCAGCACAGATACGCAGTATTTT,CALTSGSTDTQYF
TRBJ2-7,TRBV5-1,-,few,TGCGCCAGCAGCCGGGTTGGGGCCGGGACAAATCCCTACGAGCAGTACTTC,CASSRVGAGTNPYEQYF
TRBJ2-1,TRBV20-1,TRBD2,-,TGCAGTGCTCGTAGTGGCGGGGGGGCCTTACTGGAGCAGTTCTTC,CSARSGGGALLEQFF
TRBJ2-5,TRBV29-1,-,many,TGCAGCGTTTTCCAAGAGACCCAGTACTTC,CSVFQETQYF
TRBJ1-4,TRBV12-3/TRBV12-4,-,few,TGTGCCAGCAGTTCCCGGGCCGGGGGAAAACTGTTTTTT,CASSSRAGGKLFF
TRBJ1-1,TRBV7-4,-,few,TGTGCCAGCAGCCCGGGAGGGGGGGATGGCCAGGCTACTGAAGCTTTCTTT,CASSPGGGDGQATEAFF
TRBJ2-5,TRBV28,-,-,TGTGCCAGCAGTTCCCGCAACCAAGAGACCCAGTACTTC,CASSSRNQETQYF
TRBJ2-1,TRBV3-1,-,-,TGTGCCAGCAGGCCCTGGTCAGGCAATGAGCAGTTCTTC,CASRPWSGNEQFF
TRBJ2-7,TRBV9,-,few,TGTGCCAGCAGCGTAGGATCCGACAGTGCCTACGAGCAGTACTTC,CASSVGSDSAYEQYF
TRBJ2-3,TRBV29-1,-,-,TGCAGCGTTGAAGATCAAGAAGGGCAAGGGGCCTTCACAGATACGCAGTATTTT,CSVEDQEGQGAFTDTQYF
TRBJ2-5,TRBV5-1,-,-,TGCGCCAGCAGACCTGTCACCCTAGAACAAGAGACCCAGTACTTC,CASRPVTLEQETQYF
TRBJ2-2,TRBV12-3/TRBV12-4,TRBD1,few,TGTGCCAGCAGATGGGACAGGGGGGCAGGGGAGCTGTTTTTT,CASRWDRGAGELFF
TRBJ1-1,TRBV20-1,-,-,TGCAGTGCCCCCCGAGCGCTGAACACTGAAGCTTTCTTT,CSAPRALNTEAFF
TRBJ1-6,TRBV7-9,TRBD1,few,TGTGCCAGCAGCTCCCCGGGGGGACAGTTCGATAATTCACCCCTCCACTTT,CASSSPGGQFDNSPLHF
TRBJ2-4,TRBV18,-,few,TGTGCCAGCTCACCACCGCAAGGGAAGACATACATTCAGTACTTC,CASSPPQGKTYIQYF
TRBJ1-1,TRBV6-2/TRBV6-3,-,once,TGTGCCAGCAGCGAGGTGTCGGGGATGAACACTGAAGCTTTCTTT,CASSEVSGMNTEAFF
TRBJ2-2,TRBV5-1,TRBD1,few,TGCGCCAGCAGCTTGGATCCCCAGGGGGCGCGTCGGTTT,CASSLDPQGARRF
TRBJ2-1,TRBV12-3/TRBV12-4,TRBD2,few,TGTGCCAGCAGTGGGAGCGGGGCATCCTACAATGAGCAGTTCTTC,CASSGSGASYNEQFF
TRBJ2-4,TRBV7-2,TRBD2,-,TGTGCCAGCAAGATGGGGGGGGGAGGCAAAAACATTCAGTACTTC,CASKMGGGGKNIQYF
TRBJ1-1,TRBV6-2/TRBV6-3,-,-,TGTGCCAGCAGTTACCGGGTCGCCACGAACACTGAAGCTTTCTTT,CASSYRVATNTEAFF
TRBJ2-4,TRBV5-5,-,-,TGTGCCAGCAGCCCGGTAGCTCCTGCTATAGCCAAAAACATTCAGTACTTC,CASSPVAPAIAKNIQYF